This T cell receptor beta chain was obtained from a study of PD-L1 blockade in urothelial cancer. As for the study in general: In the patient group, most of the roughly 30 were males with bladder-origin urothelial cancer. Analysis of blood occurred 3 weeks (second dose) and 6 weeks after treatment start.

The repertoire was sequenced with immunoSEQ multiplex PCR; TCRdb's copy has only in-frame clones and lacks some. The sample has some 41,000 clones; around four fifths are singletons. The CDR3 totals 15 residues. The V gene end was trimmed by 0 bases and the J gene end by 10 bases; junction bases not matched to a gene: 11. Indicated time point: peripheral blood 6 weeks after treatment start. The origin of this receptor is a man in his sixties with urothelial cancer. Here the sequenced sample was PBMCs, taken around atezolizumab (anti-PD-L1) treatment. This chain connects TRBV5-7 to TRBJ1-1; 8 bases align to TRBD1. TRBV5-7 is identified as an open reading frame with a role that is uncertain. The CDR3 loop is CASSLEGRTGIRAFF. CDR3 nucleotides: TGTGCCAGCAGCTTGGAGGGCAGGACAGGGATCCGAGCTTTCTTT.